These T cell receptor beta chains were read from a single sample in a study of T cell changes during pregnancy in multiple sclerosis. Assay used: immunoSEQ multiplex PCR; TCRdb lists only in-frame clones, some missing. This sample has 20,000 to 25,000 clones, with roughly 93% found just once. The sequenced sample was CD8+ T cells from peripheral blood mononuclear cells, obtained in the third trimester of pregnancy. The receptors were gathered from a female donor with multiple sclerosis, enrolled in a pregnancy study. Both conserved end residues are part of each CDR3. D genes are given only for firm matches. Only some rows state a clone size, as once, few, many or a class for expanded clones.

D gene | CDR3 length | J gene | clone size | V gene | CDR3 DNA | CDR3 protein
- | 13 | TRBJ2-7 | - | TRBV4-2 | TGTGCCAGCAGCCCGGAACAGGGATACGAGCAGTACTTC | CASSPEQGYEQYF
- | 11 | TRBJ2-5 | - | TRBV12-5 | TGTGCTAGTGGTTCACCGGGTTTCCAGTACTTC | CASGSPGFQYF
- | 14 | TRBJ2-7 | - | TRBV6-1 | TGTGCCAGCAGTTTCAGTTTTCCCTCCTACGAGCAGTACTTC | CASSFSFPSYEQYF
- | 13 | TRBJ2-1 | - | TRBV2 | TGTGCCAAGCAGGGGGGAGCAAACAATGAGCAGTTCTTC | CAKQGGANNEQFF
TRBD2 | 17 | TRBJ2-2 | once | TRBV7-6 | TGTGCCAGCAGCTTAGTAGCGGGGGGGCGCGGCACCGGGGAGCTGTTTTTT | CASSLVAGGRGTGELFF
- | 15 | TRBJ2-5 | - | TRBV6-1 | TGTGCCAGCAGTGACAGGGAATGGGCATCAGAGACCCAGTACTTC | CASSDREWASETQYF
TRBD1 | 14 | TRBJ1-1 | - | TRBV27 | TGTGCCAGCAGTTTGGAGGGGGCCCTCACTGAAGCTTTCTTT | CASSLEGALTEAFF
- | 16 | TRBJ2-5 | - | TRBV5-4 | TGTGCCAGCAGCTTGGGGCCAGGGGCCCCCCAAGAGACCCAGTACTTC | CASSLGPGAPQETQYF
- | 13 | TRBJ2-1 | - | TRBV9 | TGTGCCAGCAGCGAGGGAGGGGGGAATGAGCAGTTCTTC | CASSEGGGNEQFF
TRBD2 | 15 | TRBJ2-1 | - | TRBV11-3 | TGTGCCAGCAGCTCCACTAGCGGGGCCTACAATGAGCAGTTCTTC | CASSSTSGAYNEQFF
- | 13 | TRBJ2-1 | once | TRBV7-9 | TGTGCCAGCCGGGACTGGGGCCCAAGGGAGCAGTTCTTC | CASRDWGPREQFF
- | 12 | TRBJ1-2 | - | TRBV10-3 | TGTGCCGTCCTCCGGGGGGCTGAAGGCTACACCTTC | CAVLRGAEGYTF
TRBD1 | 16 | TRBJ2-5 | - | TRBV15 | TGTGCCACCAGCGTCGGGACAGGGGCGTACCAAGAGACCCAGTACTTC | CATSVGTGAYQETQYF
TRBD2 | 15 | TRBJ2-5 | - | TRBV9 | TGTGCCAGCAGCGAGACTAGCGGGGGGGAAGAGACCCAGTACTTC | CASSETSGGEETQYF
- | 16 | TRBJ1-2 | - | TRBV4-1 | TGCGCCAGCAGCCAAGTCCCAGGGTCGCAGAGCTATGGCTACACCTTC | CASSQVPGSQSYGYTF
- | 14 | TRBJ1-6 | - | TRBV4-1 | TGCGCCAGCAGCCAAGGAGGAGGAAATTCACCCCTCCACTTT | CASSQGGGNSPLHF
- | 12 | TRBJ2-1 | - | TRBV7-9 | TGTGCCAGCAGCTTAACAGAAGACGAGCAGTTCTTC | CASSLTEDEQFF
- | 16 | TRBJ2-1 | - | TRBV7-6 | TGTGCCAGCACCCCAGGGGAGGGGGGGGCGGACTGGGAGCAGTTCTTC | CASTPGEGGADWEQFF
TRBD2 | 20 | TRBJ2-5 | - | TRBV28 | TGTGCCAGCAGTACTCTTAGAGCGGATCTAGGACGGGAGGGCCGGGAGACCCAGTACTTC | CASSTLRADLGREGRETQYF
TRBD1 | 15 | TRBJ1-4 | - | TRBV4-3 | TGCGCCAGCAGCCGGCAGGACAGGGAGACTGAAAAACTGTTTTTT | CASSRQDRETEKLFF
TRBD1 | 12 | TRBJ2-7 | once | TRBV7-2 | TGTGCCAGCCTCGGACAGGGGGGCGAGCAGTACTTC | CASLGQGGEQYF
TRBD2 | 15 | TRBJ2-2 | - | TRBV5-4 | TGTGCCAGCAGCTCGGGACTAGCGGCCCCCGGGGAGCTGTTTTTT | CASSSGLAAPGELFF
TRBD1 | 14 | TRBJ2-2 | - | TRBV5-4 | TGTGCCAGCAGCTCGGGACAGGGGATGCGGGAGCTGTTTTTT | CASSSGQGMRELFF
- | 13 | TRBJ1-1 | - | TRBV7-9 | TGTGCCAGCAGCTGGGGGGTAGGGACTGAAGCTTTCTTT | CASSWGVGTEAFF
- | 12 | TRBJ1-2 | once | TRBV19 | TGTGCCAGTAGTGCGGGGGACCCTGGCTACACCTTC | CASSAGDPGYTF
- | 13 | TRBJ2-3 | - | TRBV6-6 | TGTGCCAGCATTTCAGCGGCGAGGGATACGCAGTATTTT | CASISAARDTQYF
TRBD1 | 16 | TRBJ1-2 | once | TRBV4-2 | TGTGCCAGCAGCCAAGGACAGGGGGCCTTAACCTATGGCTACACCTTC | CASSQGQGALTYGYTF
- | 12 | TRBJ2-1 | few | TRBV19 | TGTGCCAGTAGTATAGGCGCCAATGAGCAGTTCTTC | CASSIGANEQFF
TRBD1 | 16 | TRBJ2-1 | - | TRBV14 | TGTGCCAGCAGCCATAAACAGGGGAATCTTGGGAATGAGCAGTTCTTC | CASSHKQGNLGNEQFF
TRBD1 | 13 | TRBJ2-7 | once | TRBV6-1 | TGTGCCACCGATAGGACAGGGGAGGTCGAGCAGTACTTC | CATDRTGEVEQYF
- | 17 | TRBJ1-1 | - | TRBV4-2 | TGTGCCAGCAGCCAAGTCTCGCCAGGGGCTTTGAACACTGAAGCTTTCTTT | CASSQVSPGALNTEAFF
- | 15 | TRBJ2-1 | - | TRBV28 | TGTGCCAGCAGTTTGGGGCGGGGCGACTACAATGAGCAGTTCTTC | CASSLGRGDYNEQFF
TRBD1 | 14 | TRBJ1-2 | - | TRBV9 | TGTGCCAGCAGCGACAGGACAGGGGGCAATGGCTACACCTTC | CASSDRTGGNGYTF
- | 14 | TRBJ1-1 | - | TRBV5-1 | TGCGCCAGCAGCGTCTCAGGCGGAGGCTCTGAAGCTTTCTTT | CASSVSGGGSEAFF
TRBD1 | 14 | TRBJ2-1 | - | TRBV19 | TGTGCCAGTAGTATGGGACAGCCCCACAATGAGCAGTTCTTC | CASSMGQPHNEQFF
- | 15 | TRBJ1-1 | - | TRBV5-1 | TGCGCCAGCAGCTTGGATCTGGGCCCGAACACTGAAGCTTTCTTT | CASSLDLGPNTEAFF